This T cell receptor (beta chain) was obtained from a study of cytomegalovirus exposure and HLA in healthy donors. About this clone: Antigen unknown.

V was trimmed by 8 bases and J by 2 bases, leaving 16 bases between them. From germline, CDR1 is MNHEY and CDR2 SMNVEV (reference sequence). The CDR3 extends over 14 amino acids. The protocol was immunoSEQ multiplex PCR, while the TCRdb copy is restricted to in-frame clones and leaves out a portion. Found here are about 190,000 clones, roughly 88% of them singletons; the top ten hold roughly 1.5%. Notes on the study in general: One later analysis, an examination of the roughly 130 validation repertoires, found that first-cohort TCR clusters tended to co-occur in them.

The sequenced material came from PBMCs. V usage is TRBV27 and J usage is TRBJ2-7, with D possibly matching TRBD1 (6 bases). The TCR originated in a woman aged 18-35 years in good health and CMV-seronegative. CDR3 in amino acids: CASARLDRTYEQYF. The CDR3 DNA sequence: TGTGCCAGCGCCAGATTAGACAGGACCTACGAGCAGTACTTC.